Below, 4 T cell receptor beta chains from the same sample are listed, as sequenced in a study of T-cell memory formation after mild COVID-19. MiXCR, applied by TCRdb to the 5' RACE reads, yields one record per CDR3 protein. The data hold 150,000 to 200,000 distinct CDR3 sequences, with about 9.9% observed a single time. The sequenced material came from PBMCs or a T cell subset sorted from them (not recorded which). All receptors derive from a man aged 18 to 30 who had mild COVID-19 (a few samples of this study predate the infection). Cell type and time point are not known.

CDR3 nucleotides: TGTGCCAGCAGTTCCCGGGCCCCCATCGCCTACGAGCAGTACTTC. This gives the protein CASSSRAPIAYEQYF. The rearrangement joins TRBV6-1 to TRBJ2-7; D is unresolved. The CDR3 totals 15 residues. Between the trimmed V and J ends, which lost 5 bases and 2 bases, there was a span of 16 bases. Germline-derived CDR1 and CDR2 are MNHNS and SASEGT.

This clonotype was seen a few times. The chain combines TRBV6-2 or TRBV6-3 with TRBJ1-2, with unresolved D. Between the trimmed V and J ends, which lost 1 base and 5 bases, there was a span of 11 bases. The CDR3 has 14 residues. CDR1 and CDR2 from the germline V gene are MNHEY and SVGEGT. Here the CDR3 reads CASSYWERLYGYTF. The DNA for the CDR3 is TGTGCCAGCAGTTACTGGGAGAGGCTTTATGGCTACACCTTC.

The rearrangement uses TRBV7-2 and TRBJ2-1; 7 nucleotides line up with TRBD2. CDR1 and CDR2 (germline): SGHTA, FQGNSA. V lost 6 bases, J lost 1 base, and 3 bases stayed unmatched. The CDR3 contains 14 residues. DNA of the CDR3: TGTGCCAGCAGGGGGAGGGGTTCCTACAATGAGCAGTTCTTC. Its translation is CASRGRGSYNEQFF.

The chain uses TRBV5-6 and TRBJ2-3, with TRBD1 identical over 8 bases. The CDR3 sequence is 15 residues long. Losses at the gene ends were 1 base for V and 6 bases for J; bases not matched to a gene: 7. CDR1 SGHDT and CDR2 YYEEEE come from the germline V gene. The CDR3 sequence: CASSLRQGAGDTQYF. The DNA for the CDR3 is TGTGCCAGCAGCTTGAGGCAGGGGGCAGGGGATACGCAGTATTTT.